This TCR beta chain was found in a study of T cell repertoires in cytomegalovirus infection. Whole-study results and caveats: CMV carriers having the relevant HLA were flagged by cumulative public TCR beta family frequency. There were HLA-C-restricted CMV-specific TCR beta clonotypes dominating the ex vivo response.

CDR3 length equals 20 residues. The junction had 14 bases not matched to a gene; V was cut back by 5 bases and J by 1 base. One entry per CDR3 protein results from TCRdb running MiXCR on the reads. The data show 310,000 or so distinct CDR3 sequences, with 20% to 25% seen just once and roughly 13% held by the top ten. On this clonotype: Its antigen is undetermined.

Specimen: cultured PBMCs, collected from culture after CMV antigen stimulation. This receptor was taken from a human donor in good health (CMV status not recorded). Some clones in this sample may be carry-over from other donors' samples. The chain employs TRBV12-3 or TRBV12-4 and TRBJ2-1; 13 bases match TRBD2. The CDR3 DNA reads as TGTGCCAGCAGTCCGCTACTAGCGGGAGGGCCGAGGAGGTCCTACAATGAGCAGTTCTTC. This translates into CASSPLLAGGPRRSYNEQFF.